This is a list of T cell receptor beta chains from one sample in a study of shared clonotypes between healthy human individuals. Assay: immunoSEQ multiplex PCR; the TCRdb copy retains only in-frame clones and omits some. The sample yields about 2,200,000 clones, roughly 91% seen once. Material for sequencing was naive CD8+ T cells from PBMCs. All receptors derive from a man between 18 and 29 years old in good health. Some clones in this sample may be carry-over from other donors' samples. The CDR3 runs from the conserved cysteine through the conserved F or W. A D gene is named only where the DNA matches it firmly.

v_gene: TRBV27
d_gene: TRBD2
CDR3aa: CASSLRGVSYNEQFF

v_gene: TRBV5-1
d_gene: -
CDR3aa: CASSLDGIEAFF

v_gene: TRBV13
d_gene: -
CDR3aa: CASSSGSRSYNEQFF

v_gene: TRBV4-1
d_gene: TRBD2
CDR3aa: CASSQDSIRGLAGSLEQFF

v_gene: TRBV6-1
d_gene: TRBD1
CDR3aa: CASRGTAYNEQFF

v_gene: TRBV28
d_gene: -
CDR3aa: CASSLKPPSGAGEKLFF

v_gene: TRBV5-1
d_gene: TRBD2
CDR3aa: CASSPYISGNEQFF

v_gene: TRBV28
d_gene: -
CDR3aa: CASSLWQGSSDTEAFF

v_gene: TRBV4-1
d_gene: -
CDR3aa: CASSPQAFSYNEQFF

v_gene: TRBV7-8
d_gene: -
CDR3aa: CASSIGRNEAFF

v_gene: TRBV11-2
d_gene: -
CDR3aa: CASSLGGRREKYF

v_gene: TRBV19
d_gene: TRBD1
CDR3aa: CASTWTGSSSGELFF

v_gene: TRBV11-2
d_gene: -
CDR3aa: CASSLVFGRFNTEAFF

v_gene: TRBV19
d_gene: -
CDR3aa: CASSRESSQENTEAFF

v_gene: TRBV5-4
d_gene: TRBD1
CDR3aa: CASSSYATGSGELFF

v_gene: TRBV28
d_gene: TRBD1
CDR3aa: CASRKGAVGNTIYF

v_gene: TRBV28
d_gene: TRBD1
CDR3aa: CASSFFRTGTTMNTEAFF

v_gene: TRBV5-1
d_gene: TRBD1
CDR3aa: CASRSGTGSGQPQHF

v_gene: TRBV7-9
d_gene: -
CDR3aa: CASSLAGSKEAGELFF

v_gene: TRBV5-1
d_gene: -
CDR3aa: CASSFRGFGYEQYF

v_gene: TRBV9
d_gene: TRBD1
CDR3aa: CASSPGTGTDQYF

v_gene: TRBV18
d_gene: TRBD2
CDR3aa: CASSPLRGGIEDEQFF

v_gene: TRBV7-2
d_gene: TRBD1
CDR3aa: CASSARTGPRTDTQYF

v_gene: TRBV4-1
d_gene: TRBD2
CDR3aa: CASSAGLAGDNEQFF

v_gene: TRBV30
d_gene: -
CDR3aa: CAWITRARVRLNTEAFF

v_gene: TRBV5-6
d_gene: -
CDR3aa: CASSLAATATTQFF

v_gene: TRBV28
d_gene: -
CDR3aa: CASSERSWEHLSGNTIYF

v_gene: TRBV1
d_gene: -
CDR3aa: CTSSPGTSGCTDTQYF

v_gene: TRBV4-3
d_gene: -
CDR3aa: CASSQDWRGSETQYF

v_gene: TRBV5-6
d_gene: -
CDR3aa: CASSLGPHQPQHF

v_gene: TRBV28
d_gene: -
CDR3aa: CASSLDGIMGGYTF

v_gene: TRBV9
d_gene: -
CDR3aa: CASSSPPVRSSYNEQFF

v_gene: TRBV19
d_gene: -
CDR3aa: CATISGTGYTF

v_gene: TRBV4-1
d_gene: -
CDR3aa: CASSARVAGELFF

v_gene: TRBV28
d_gene: -
CDR3aa: CASSPSLTDEQYF

v_gene: TRBV7-9
d_gene: -
CDR3aa: CASSPLGARGNTIYF

v_gene: TRBV28
d_gene: TRBD1
CDR3aa: CASSPKTGISGNTIYF

v_gene: TRBV6-6
d_gene: -
CDR3aa: CASSYSPVIAPDTIYF

v_gene: TRBV4-2
d_gene: -
CDR3aa: CASSQDYNEQFF

v_gene: TRBV28
d_gene: -
CDR3aa: CASSLRARFSEKDTEAFF

v_gene: TRBV9
d_gene: TRBD2
CDR3aa: CASSVGSGTPEQFF

v_gene: TRBV9
d_gene: -
CDR3aa: CASSTGTGANVLTF

v_gene: TRBV27
d_gene: TRBD1
CDR3aa: CASSPRQGALANYGYTF

v_gene: TRBV7-2
d_gene: -
CDR3aa: CASSLQIRGPYEQYF

v_gene: TRBV4-1
d_gene: -
CDR3aa: CASSQDKGTPARYGYTF

v_gene: TRBV6-6
d_gene: TRBD1
CDR3aa: CASSPGGPYEQYF

v_gene: TRBV28
d_gene: -
CDR3aa: CASSDDRNTEAFF

v_gene: TRBV28
d_gene: -
CDR3aa: CASTPSGYPVPSSSYNEQFF

v_gene: TRBV28
d_gene: TRBD1
CDR3aa: CASRLDRGNQETQYF

v_gene: TRBV5-3
d_gene: TRBD2
CDR3aa: CARSFSSGETDTQYF

v_gene: TRBV6-6
d_gene: TRBD2
CDR3aa: CASSGLGEGGNEQFF

v_gene: TRBV19
d_gene: -
CDR3aa: CASSSDRTMNTEAFF

v_gene: TRBV27
d_gene: TRBD1
CDR3aa: CASSLAGGLYGYTF

v_gene: TRBV19
d_gene: TRBD1
CDR3aa: CASDTGTGSYEQYF

v_gene: TRBV2
d_gene: -
CDR3aa: CASSDRESYNEQFF

v_gene: TRBV10-1
d_gene: TRBD2
CDR3aa: CASSDTREGGRTDTQYF

v_gene: TRBV2
d_gene: -
CDR3aa: CASTQGRNTEAFF

v_gene: TRBV7-9
d_gene: -
CDR3aa: CASSPRAELFF